These 5 T cell receptor beta chains share one sample of origin, sequenced in a study of blood T cell repertoires in COVID-19. Libraries were prepared by immunoSEQ multiplex PCR; TCRdb keeps only in-frame clonotypes and omits some of them. The sample records a few hundred thousand clones, around 84% being singletons. The sequenced material came from PBMCs or T cells enriched from blood (not recorded which). All receptors come from a man aged 30-40 years with acute COVID-19.

Concerning this clone itself: Germline is not matched at one junction end, which may reflect a read error. The rearrangement uses TRBV5-1 and TRBJ2-3, with D possibly matching TRBD1 (6 bases). This CDR3 contains 15 residues. Germline V gene sequence: CDR1 SGHRS, CDR2 YFSETQ. The DNA of the CDR3 is TGTGCCAGCAGCCCCGGACAGCAAATCACAGATACGCAGTATTTT. This codes for CASSPGQQITDTQYF.

This clone was recorded a few times. The chain joins TRBV6-4 to TRBJ2-3; 11 bases align to TRBD2. This CDR3 contains 16 residues. Germline CDR1 reads MRHNA; CDR2 reads SNTAGT. J gave up 2 bases and V 0 bases, and 1 base lay outside the gene matches. CDR3 sequence (DNA): TGTGCCAGCAGTGACTCTAGCGGGGGGGCCACAGATACGCAGTATTTT. This translates into CASSDSSGGATDTQYF.

The chain employs TRBV2 and TRBJ1-5; D is possibly TRBD1 (6 bases). The germline V gene encodes CDR1 SNHLY and CDR2 FYNNEI. V was shortened by 6 bases and J by 0 bases, with 12 bases between the two germline ends. CDR3 length: 15 residues. In DNA, the CDR3 is TGTGCCAGCAGGAGACAGGATAATAGCAATCAGCCCCAGCATTTT. Protein: CASRRQDNSNQPQHF.

The V gene is TRBV29-1, the J gene TRBJ2-2, with D maybe TRBD2 (6 bases). CDR1 is SQVTM and CDR2 is ANQGSEA in the germline V gene. Trimming cost V 8 bases and J 6 bases, with 13 bases left between them. There are 12 residues in the CDR3. The CDR3 is CSYSPGAGELFF. For the CDR3, the DNA is TGCAGCTATTCCCCGGGAGCCGGGGAGCTGTTTTTT.

V usage is TRBV27 and J usage is TRBJ1-4; D gene uncertain. Germline CDR1 reads MNHEY; CDR2 reads SMNVEV (reference sequence). The V end lost 4 bases, the J end lost 10 bases, and 7 bases lay between the germline ends. This CDR3 is 11 amino acids long. Here the CDR3 reads CASSSRGKLFF. CDR3 nucleotide sequence: TGTGCCAGCAGTTCACGGGGAAAACTGTTTTTT.